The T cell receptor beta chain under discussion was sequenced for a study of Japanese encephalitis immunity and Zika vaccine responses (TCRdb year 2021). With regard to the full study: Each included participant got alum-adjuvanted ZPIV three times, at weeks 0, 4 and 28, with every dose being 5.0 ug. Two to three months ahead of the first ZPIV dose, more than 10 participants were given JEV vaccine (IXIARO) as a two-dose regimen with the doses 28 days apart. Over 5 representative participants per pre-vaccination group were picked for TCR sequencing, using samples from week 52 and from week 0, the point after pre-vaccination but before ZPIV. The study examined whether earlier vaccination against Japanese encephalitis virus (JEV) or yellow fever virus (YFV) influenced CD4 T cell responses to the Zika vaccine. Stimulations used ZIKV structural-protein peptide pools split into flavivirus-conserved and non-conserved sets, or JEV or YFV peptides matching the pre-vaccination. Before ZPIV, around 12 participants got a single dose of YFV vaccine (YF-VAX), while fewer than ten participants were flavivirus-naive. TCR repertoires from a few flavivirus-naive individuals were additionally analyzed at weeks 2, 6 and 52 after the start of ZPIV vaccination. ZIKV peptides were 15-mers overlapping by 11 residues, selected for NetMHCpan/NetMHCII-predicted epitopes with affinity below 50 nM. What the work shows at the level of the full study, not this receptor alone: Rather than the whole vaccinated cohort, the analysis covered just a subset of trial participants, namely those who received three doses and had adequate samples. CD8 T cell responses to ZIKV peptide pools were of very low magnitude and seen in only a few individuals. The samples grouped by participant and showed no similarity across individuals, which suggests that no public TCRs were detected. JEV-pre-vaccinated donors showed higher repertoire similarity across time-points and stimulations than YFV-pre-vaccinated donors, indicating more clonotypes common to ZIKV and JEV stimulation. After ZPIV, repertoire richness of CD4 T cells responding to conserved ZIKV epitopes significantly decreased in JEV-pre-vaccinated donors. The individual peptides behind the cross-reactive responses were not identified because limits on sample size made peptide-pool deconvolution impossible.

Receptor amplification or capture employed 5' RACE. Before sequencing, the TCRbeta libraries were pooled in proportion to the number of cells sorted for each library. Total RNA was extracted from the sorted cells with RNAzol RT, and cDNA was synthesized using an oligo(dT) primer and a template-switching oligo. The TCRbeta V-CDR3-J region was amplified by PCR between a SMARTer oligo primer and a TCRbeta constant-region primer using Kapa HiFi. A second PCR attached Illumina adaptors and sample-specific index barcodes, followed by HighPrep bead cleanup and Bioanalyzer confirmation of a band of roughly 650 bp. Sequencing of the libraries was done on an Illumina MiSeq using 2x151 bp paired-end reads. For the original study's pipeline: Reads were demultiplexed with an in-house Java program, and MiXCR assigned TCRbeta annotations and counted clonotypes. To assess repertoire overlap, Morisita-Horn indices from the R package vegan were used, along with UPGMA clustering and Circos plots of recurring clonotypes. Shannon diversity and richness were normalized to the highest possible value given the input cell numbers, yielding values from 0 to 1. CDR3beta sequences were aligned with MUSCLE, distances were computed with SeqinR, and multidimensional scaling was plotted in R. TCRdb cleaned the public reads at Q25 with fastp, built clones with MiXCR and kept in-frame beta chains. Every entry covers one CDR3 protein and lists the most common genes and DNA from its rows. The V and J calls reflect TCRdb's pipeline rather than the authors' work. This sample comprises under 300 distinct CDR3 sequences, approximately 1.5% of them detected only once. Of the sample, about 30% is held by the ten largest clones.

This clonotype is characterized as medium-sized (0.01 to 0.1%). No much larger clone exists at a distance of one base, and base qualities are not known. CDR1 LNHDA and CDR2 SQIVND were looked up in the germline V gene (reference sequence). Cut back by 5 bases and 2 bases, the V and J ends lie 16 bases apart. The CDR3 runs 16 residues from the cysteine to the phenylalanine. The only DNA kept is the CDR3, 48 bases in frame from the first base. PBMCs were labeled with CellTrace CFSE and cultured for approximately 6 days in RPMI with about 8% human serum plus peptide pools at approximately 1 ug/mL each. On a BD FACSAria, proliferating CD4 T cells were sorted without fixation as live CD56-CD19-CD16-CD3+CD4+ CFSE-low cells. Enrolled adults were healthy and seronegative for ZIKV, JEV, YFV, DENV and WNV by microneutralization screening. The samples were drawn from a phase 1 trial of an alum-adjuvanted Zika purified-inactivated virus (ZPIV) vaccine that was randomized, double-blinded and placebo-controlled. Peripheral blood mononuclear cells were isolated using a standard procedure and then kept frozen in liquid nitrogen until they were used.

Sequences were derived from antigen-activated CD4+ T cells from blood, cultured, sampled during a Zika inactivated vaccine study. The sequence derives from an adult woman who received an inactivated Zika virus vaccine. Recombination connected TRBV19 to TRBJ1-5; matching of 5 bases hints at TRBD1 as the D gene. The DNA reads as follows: TGTGCCAGTAGTCCTTCTCAGGGTTCCGGCAATCAGCCCCAGCATTTT. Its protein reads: CASSPSQGSGNQPQHF.